Each of the 16 T cell receptor beta chains below was sequenced from the same sample in a study of control samples from healthy donors and cancer patients. Profiled with immunoSEQ multiplex PCR; TCRdb holds only in-frame clones, not every one. The repertoire holds around 120,000 clones, with about 93% as singletons. The sequencing sample was made of PBMCs. All receptors derive from a man aged 50 to 60 with head and neck cancer.

The chain carries TRBV6-5 and TRBJ1-4, with a tentative D call TRBD1 (5 bases). V was trimmed by 5 bases and J by 5 bases, leaving 12 bases between them. The CDR3 totals 14 residues. From germline, CDR1 is MNHEY and CDR2 SVGAGI. The CDR3 here is CASSRGNGNEKLFF. CDR3 DNA: TGTGCCAGCAGTAGGGGCAATGGGAATGAAAAACTGTTTTTT.

This sequence joins TRBV28 and TRBJ1-4; no clear D gene. The CDR3 is 13 residues long. CDR1 MDHEN and CDR2 SYDVKM come from the germline V gene. Trimming removed 3 bases from V and 8 bases from J, with 10 bases in between. CDR3 in amino acids: CASSFAGGEKLFF. CDR3 sequence (DNA): TGTGCCAGCAGTTTTGCAGGTGGCGAAAAACTGTTTTTT.

This chain joins TRBV5-1 and TRBJ1-2, with no clear D. Germline V gene data show CDR1 as SGHRS and CDR2 as YFSETQ. The CDR3 contains 16 residues. Trimming shortened V by 0 bases and J by 2 bases, and 14 bases separated the two germline ends. CDR3: CASSLEGIAVNYGYTF. The CDR3 DNA reads TGCGCCAGCAGCTTGGAAGGGATAGCGGTAAACTATGGCTACACCTTC.

The V gene is TRBV28, the J gene TRBJ1-6, with D possibly being TRBD1 (5 bases). The CDR3 runs to 14 residues. Germline CDR1 and CDR2: MDHEN and SYDVKM. The germline V and J ends were trimmed by 7 bases and 7 bases, with 14 bases remaining between them. The CDR3 region has the DNA TGTGCCAGCACTCTAAACAGGAGGAATTCACCCCTCCACTTT. As protein: CASTLNRRNSPLHF.

The V call is TRBV5-4, the J call TRBJ2-2; TRBD1 or TRBD2 may be the D gene (7 bases each). Trimming cost V 5 bases and J 7 bases, with 33 bases left between them. CDR3 size: 20 residues. Germline values: CDR1 SGHNT, CDR2 YYREEE (reference sequence). CDR3 in DNA: TGTGCCAGCAGTCCAACCCGCCGGACAGGCTGGGGGGGGTCGAACGGGGAGCTGTTTTTT. Protein product: CASSPTRRTGWGGSNGELFF.

This chain joins TRBV4-3 and TRBJ1-5; TRBD1 matches at 11 bases. Per the germline V gene, CDR1 is LGHNA and CDR2 is YSLEER. J lost 3 bases, V lost 4 bases, and 2 bases had no gene match. The CDR3 spans 15 residues. The CDR3 is CASSRDRGYNQPQHF. The DNA of the CDR3 is TGCGCCAGCAGCCGGGACAGGGGGTACAATCAGCCCCAGCATTTT.

This clone was seen once. The V call is TRBV30, the J call TRBJ2-6; perhaps TRBD2 as D (5 bases). The CDR3 is 15 residues long. Germline V gene data show CDR1 as GTSNPN and CDR2 as SVGIG (reference sequence). V dropped 0 bases and J dropped 2 bases, with 8 bases sitting between them. CDR3 nucleotides: TGTGCCTGGAGTGTATTGGGAGCTGGGGCCAACGTCCTGACTTTC. This gives the protein CAWSVLGAGANVLTF.

The J gene is TRBJ1-5, the V gene TRBV19; 9 bases align to TRBD1. The length of the CDR3 is 13 residues. The junction had 4 bases not matched to a gene; V was cut back by 6 bases and J by 7 bases. The germline CDR1 and CDR2 sequences are LNHDA and SQIVND (reference sequence). The CDR3 region is CASSDRGGQPQHF. Here the CDR3 DNA reads TGTGCCAGTAGCGACAGGGGGGGCCAGCCCCAGCATTTT.

The chain employs TRBV5-1 and TRBJ2-3; D is uncertain. V lost 0 bases and J 5 bases, leaving 10 bases between the germline ends. Germline values: CDR1 SGHRS, CDR2 YFSETQ. CDR3 size: 14 residues. Written as DNA, the CDR3 is TGCGCCAGCAGCTTGGTGTCGATAGGAGATACGCAGTATTTT. Protein: CASSLVSIGDTQYF.

The chain couples TRBV7-2 to TRBJ1-1, with a weak D call TRBD1 (6 bases). Germline loops: CDR1 SGHTA, CDR2 FQGNSA. There are 15 residues in the CDR3. With 5 bases removed from V and 1 base from J, the gap between germline ends came to 14 bases. The CDR3 DNA reads as TGTGCCAGCAGCCTCCGGGGGGGGGCGAACACTGAAGCTTTCTTT. Amino acid sequence: CASSLRGGANTEAFF. The full variable domain, with the rest looked up from reference TRBV7-2 and TRBJ1-1, is GAGVSQSPSNKVTEKGKDVELRCDPISGHTALYWYRQSLGQGLEFLIYFQGNSAPDKSGLPSDRFSAERTGGSVSTLTIQRTQQEDSAVYLCASSLRGGANTEAFFGQGTRLTVV.

Written as DNA, the CDR3 is TGTGCCAGCAGATCCGCTGGGAGCAACGAGCAGTACTTC. Residues: CASRSAGSNEQYF. J is TRBJ2-7 and V is TRBV12-3 or TRBV12-4; weak D call: TRBD2 (5 bases). The CDR3 is 13 amino acids. Deletions cut 6 bases from V and 5 bases from J, with 14 bases between.

The V call is TRBV19, the J call TRBJ2-7; D may be TRBD2 (6 bases). This CDR3 has 14 residues. V lost 7 bases and J lost 6, with 19 bases in between. Germline CDR1 is LNHDA and CDR2 is SQIVND (reference sequence). The CDR3 loop reads CASKGRGALGEQYF. CDR3 sequence (DNA): TGTGCCAGTAAGGGACGCGGGGCTTTAGGCGAGCAGTACTTC.

This chain uses TRBV6-2 or TRBV6-3 with TRBJ2-7; D uncertain. V was pared by 4 bases and J by 0 bases, with 13 bases between. The germline CDR1 and CDR2 sequences are MNHEY and SVGEGT. The CDR3 has 15 residues. The CDR3 sequence: CASSFLFMNSYEQYF. CDR3 bases: TGTGCCAGCAGTTTTTTGTTTATGAACTCCTACGAGCAGTACTTC.

The chain has TRBV12-3 or TRBV12-4 and TRBJ1-2, with D unresolved. CDR3 length: 12 amino acids. Trimming left V 6 bases short and J 7 bases short, with 12 bases between. In nucleotides, the CDR3 is TGTGCCAGCAGCCGGAGGACGGTTGGCTACACCTTC. Protein: CASSRRTVGYTF.

This clone came up once. The chain couples TRBV2 to TRBJ2-5, with 8 bases lining up with TRBD2. Trimming cost V 8 bases and J 1 base; bases outside gene matches: 18. This CDR3 is 18 amino acids long. Germline assignment: CDR1 SNHLY and CDR2 FYNNEI. For the CDR3, the DNA is TGTGCCAGCGGAGGACTAGCCGGGCCCACAGGCTCCCAAGAGACCCAGTACTTC. Translated, it gives CASGGLAGPTGSQETQYF.

This clone was recorded only once. CDR3 amino acids: CATSALGTDTQYF. CDR3 nucleotide sequence: TGTGCCACCAGTGCGTTAGGCACAGATACGCAGTATTTT. The gene calls are TRBV24-1 and TRBJ2-3; D not certain. The V end was cut by 5 bases, the J end by 1 base, with 6 bases between. CDR1 and CDR2 (germline): KGHDR, SFDVKD. The CDR3 is 13 amino acids.